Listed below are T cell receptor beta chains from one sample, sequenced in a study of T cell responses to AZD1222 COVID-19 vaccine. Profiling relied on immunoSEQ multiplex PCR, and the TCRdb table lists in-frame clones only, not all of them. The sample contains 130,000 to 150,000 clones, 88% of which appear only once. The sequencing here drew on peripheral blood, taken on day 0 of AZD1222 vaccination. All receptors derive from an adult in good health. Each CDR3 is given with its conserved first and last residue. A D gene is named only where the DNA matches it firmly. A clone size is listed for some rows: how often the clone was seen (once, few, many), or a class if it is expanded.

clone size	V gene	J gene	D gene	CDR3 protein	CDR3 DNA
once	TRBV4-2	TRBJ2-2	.	CASSQDEGAGELFF	TGTGCCAGCAGCCAAGATGAGGGAGCGGGGGAGCTGTTTTTT
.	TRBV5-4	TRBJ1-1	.	CASSLGFGAEAFF	TGTGCCAGCAGCTTAGGATTTGGGGCTGAAGCTTTCTTT
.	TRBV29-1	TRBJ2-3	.	CSVDEWGRTDTQYF	TGCAGCGTTGATGAGTGGGGACGCACAGATACGCAGTATTTT
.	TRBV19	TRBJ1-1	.	CASSTPGRSTEAFF	TGTGCCAGTAGTACCCCCGGCAGGAGCACTGAAGCTTTCTTT
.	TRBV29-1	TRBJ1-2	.	CSVDIGETGYTF	TGCAGCGTTGATATCGGGGAAACTGGCTACACCTTC
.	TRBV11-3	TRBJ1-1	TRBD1	CASSKVGVDRGTEAFF	TGTGCCAGCAGCAAGGTCGGGGTGGACAGGGGCACTGAAGCTTTCTTT
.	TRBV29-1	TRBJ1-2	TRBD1	CSVEVFRGAGYTF	TGCAGCGTTGAGGTGTTCAGGGGGGCGGGCTACACCTTC
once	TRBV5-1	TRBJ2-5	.	CASSSTAAQETQYF	TGCGCCAGCAGCTCGACAGCCGCTCAAGAGACCCAGTACTTC
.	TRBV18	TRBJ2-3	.	CASSPLRGITDTQYF	TGTGCCAGCTCACCTCTCCGGGGTATCACAGATACGCAGTATTTT
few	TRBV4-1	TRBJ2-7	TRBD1	CASSQGQGWDEQYF	TGCGCCAGCAGCCAAGGACAGGGCTGGGACGAGCAGTACTTC
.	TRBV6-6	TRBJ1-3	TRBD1	CASSNGQGFRRNTIYF	TGTGCCAGCAGCAACGGACAGGGTTTTAGAAGAAACACCATATATTTT
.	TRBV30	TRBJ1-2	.	CAWSVRRDRRGYTF	TGTGCCTGGAGTGTACGGAGGGACCGGCGGGGCTACACCTTC
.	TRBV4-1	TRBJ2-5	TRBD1	CASRGLQGARGETQYF	TGCGCCAGCAGGGGGTTGCAGGGGGCGCGGGGAGAGACCCAGTACTTC
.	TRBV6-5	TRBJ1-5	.	CASRPRGAGNQPQHF	TGTGCCAGCAGGCCGAGGGGCGCCGGCAATCAGCCCCAGCATTTT
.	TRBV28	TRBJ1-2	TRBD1	CASSPSGDRGRYGYTF	TGTGCCAGCAGCCCTTCCGGAGACAGGGGGCGCTATGGCTACACCTTC
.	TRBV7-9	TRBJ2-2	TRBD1	CASSRDRGPNTGELFF	TGTGCCAGCAGCAGGGACAGGGGACCAAACACCGGGGAGCTGTTTTTT
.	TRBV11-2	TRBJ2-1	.	CASSFSYEQFF	TGTGCCAGCAGCTTTTCCTATGAGCAGTTCTTC
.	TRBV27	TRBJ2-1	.	CASSLVLLGEQFF	TGTGCCAGCAGTTTAGTCTTACTGGGTGAGCAGTTCTTC
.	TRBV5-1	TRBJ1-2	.	CASSLEGTNYGYTF	TGCGCCAGCAGCTTGGAGGGGACTAACTATGGCTACACCTTC
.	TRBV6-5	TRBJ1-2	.	CAGRTGTDYGYTF	TGTGCCGGTAGAACCGGGACGGACTATGGCTACACCTTC
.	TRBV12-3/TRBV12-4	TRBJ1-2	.	CASRPGGSYGYTF	TGTGCCAGCAGGCCTGGGGGAAGCTATGGCTACACCTTC
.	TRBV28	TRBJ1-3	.	CASTGRDLSGNTIYF	TGTGCCAGCACCGGCAGGGACCTCTCTGGAAACACCATATATTTT
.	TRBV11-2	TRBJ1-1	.	CASSLLADENTEAFF	TGTGCCAGCAGCTTACTGGCAGATGAGAACACTGAAGCTTTCTTT
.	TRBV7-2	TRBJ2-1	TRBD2	CASSLLAGGLGNEQFF	TGTGCCAGCAGCTTACTAGCGGGAGGCCTTGGGAATGAGCAGTTCTTC
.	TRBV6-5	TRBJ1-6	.	CASAEQGSPLHF	TGTGCCAGCGCAGAACAGGGTTCACCCCTCCACTTT
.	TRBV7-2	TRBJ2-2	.	CASSSRQGLAGELFF	TGTGCCAGCAGTTCTCGTCAGGGACTCGCCGGGGAGCTGTTTTTT
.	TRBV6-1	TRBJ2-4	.	CASSESPALDF	TGTGCCAGCAGTGAATCCCCAGCCTTGGACTTC
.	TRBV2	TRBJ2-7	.	CASTRESSYEQYF	TGTGCCAGTACCCGGGAGAGCTCCTACGAGCAGTACTTC
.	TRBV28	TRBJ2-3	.	CASSFPNEIQATQYF	TGTGCCAGCAGTTTCCCTAACGAAATTCAGGCTACGCAGTATTTT
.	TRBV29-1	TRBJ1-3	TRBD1	CSVTGAGNTIYF	TGCAGCGTGACAGGGGCTGGAAACACCATATATTTT
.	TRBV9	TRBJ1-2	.	CASSVGVDRGYGYTF	TGTGCCAGCAGCGTAGGGGTGGATCGTGGCTATGGCTACACCTTC
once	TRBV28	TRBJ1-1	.	CASSRGRVNTEAFF	TGTGCCAGCAGTAGGGGCAGGGTGAACACTGAAGCTTTCTTT
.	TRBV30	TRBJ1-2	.	CAWKLEGNYGYTF	TGTGCCTGGAAGCTTGAAGGGAACTATGGCTACACCTTC
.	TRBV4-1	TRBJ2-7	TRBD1	CASSQEMGQGRYEQYF	TGCGCCAGCAGCCAAGAGATGGGACAGGGACGCTACGAGCAGTACTTC
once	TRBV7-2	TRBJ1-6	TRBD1	CASSLRGQGADSPLHF	TGTGCCAGCAGCTTAAGGGGACAGGGGGCGGATTCACCCCTCCACTTT
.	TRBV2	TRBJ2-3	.	CASNHPGVGTDTQYF	TGTGCCAGCAATCACCCAGGGGTGGGCACAGATACGCAGTATTTT
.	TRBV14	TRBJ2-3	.	CASSYGQHSPTDTQYF	TGTGCCAGCAGCTATGGACAGCATAGCCCCACAGATACGCAGTATTTT
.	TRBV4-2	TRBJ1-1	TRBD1	CASSPGGTVNTEAFF	TGTGCCAGCAGCCCCGGAGGGACAGTGAACACTGAAGCTTTCTTT
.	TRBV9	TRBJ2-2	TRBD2	CASSVGGRGQLGPGGELFF	TGTGCCAGCAGCGTAGGGGGGAGGGGCCAGCTTGGCCCGGGCGGGGAGCTGTTTTTT
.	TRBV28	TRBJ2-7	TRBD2	CASSFSSGASYEQYF	TGTGCCAGCAGTTTCTCTAGCGGAGCCTCCTACGAGCAGTACTTC
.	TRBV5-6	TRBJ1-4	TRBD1	CASSPWTGLDEKLFF	TGTGCCAGCAGCCCATGGACAGGGTTGGATGAAAAACTGTTTTTT
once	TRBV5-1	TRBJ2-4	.	CASSPDRRVNIQYF	TGCGCCAGCAGCCCGGACAGGAGGGTCAACATTCAGTACTTC
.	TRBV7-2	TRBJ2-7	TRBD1	CASSGGDRGAYEQYF	TGTGCCAGCAGCGGAGGGGACAGGGGGGCCTACGAGCAGTACTTC
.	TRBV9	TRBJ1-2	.	CASSVGVQGGYGYTF	TGTGCCAGCAGCGTAGGGGTGCAGGGAGGCTATGGCTACACCTTC
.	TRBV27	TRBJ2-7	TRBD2	CASSQMLAGGSHEQYF	TGTGCCAGCAGTCAAATGTTAGCGGGAGGGTCTCACGAGCAGTACTTC
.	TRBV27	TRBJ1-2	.	CASSLRSGGVDGYTF	TGTGCCAGCAGTTTAAGGTCGGGGGGCGTAGATGGCTACACCTTC
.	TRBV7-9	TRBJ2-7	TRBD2	CASSLGDLGRADEQYF	TGTGCCAGCAGCCTTGGGGACCTCGGGAGGGCGGACGAGCAGTACTTC
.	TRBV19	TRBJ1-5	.	CASSMTAGVGQPQHF	TGTGCCAGTAGTATGACAGCGGGGGTCGGGCAGCCCCAGCATTTT
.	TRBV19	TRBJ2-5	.	CASSIAGVQETQYF	TGTGCCAGTAGTATTGCCGGAGTCCAAGAGACCCAGTACTTC
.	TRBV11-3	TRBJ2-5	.	CASSSSTEPKTQYF	TGTGCCAGCAGCTCGTCGACGGAACCAAAGACCCAGTACTTC
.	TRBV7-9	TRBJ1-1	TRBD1	CASSPGQSMNTEAFF	TGTGCCAGCAGCCCGGGACAGAGCATGAACACTGAAGCTTTCTTT
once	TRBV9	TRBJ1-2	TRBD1	CASSVRDRGGYGYTF	TGTGCCAGCAGCGTCCGGGACAGGGGGGGTTATGGCTACACCTTC
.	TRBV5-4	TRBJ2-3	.	CASSLVLGDTQYF	TGTGCCAGCAGCTTGGTCCTCGGAGATACGCAGTATTTT
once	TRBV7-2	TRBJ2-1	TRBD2	CASSSSGPYNEQFF	TGTGCCAGCAGTTCTAGCGGGCCCTACAATGAGCAGTTCTTC
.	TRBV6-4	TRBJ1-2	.	CASSDPPLNYGYTF	TGTGCCAGCAGTGACCCTCCACTTAACTATGGCTACACCTTC
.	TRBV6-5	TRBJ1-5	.	CASSTKGSQPQHF	TGTGCCAGCAGTACAAAGGGGAGTCAGCCCCAGCATTTT
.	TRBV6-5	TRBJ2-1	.	CASSPLTEDEQFF	TGTGCCAGCAGTCCTTTAACCGAGGATGAGCAGTTCTTC
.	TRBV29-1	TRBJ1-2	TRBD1	CSVEDQDRDNYGYTF	TGCAGCGTTGAAGATCAGGACAGGGACAACTATGGCTACACCTTC